Here is one T cell receptor (beta chain) with its context. This entry comes from a study of memory CD4+ T cells and cytomegalovirus serostatus. The CDR3 is made up of 16 amino acids. Germline lookup yields CDR1 SGHAT and CDR2 FQNNGV. The V gene end was trimmed by 5 bases and the J gene end by 4 bases; junction bases not matched to a gene: 11. Data came from immunoSEQ multiplex PCR; TCRdb stores just in-frame clones and leaves some out. Found here are approximately 50,000 clones, about 73% of them singletons; the top ten hold around 0.61%. Single viable CD3+CD4+CD8-CD45RO+ cells were sorted as the memory CD4+ T cells. Donors' CMV status reflects serum IgG against pp150, pp28, p38, p52.

The rearrangement uses TRBV11-2 and TRBJ2-7; 10 positions agree with TRBD2. Specimen: memory CD4+ T cells from blood. This TCR came from an adult in good health and CMV-seronegative. The CDR3 loop reads CASSRGAASGRYEQYF. As DNA, the CDR3 is TGTGCCAGCAGCCGAGGGGCAGCTAGCGGGAGATACGAGCAGTACTTC.